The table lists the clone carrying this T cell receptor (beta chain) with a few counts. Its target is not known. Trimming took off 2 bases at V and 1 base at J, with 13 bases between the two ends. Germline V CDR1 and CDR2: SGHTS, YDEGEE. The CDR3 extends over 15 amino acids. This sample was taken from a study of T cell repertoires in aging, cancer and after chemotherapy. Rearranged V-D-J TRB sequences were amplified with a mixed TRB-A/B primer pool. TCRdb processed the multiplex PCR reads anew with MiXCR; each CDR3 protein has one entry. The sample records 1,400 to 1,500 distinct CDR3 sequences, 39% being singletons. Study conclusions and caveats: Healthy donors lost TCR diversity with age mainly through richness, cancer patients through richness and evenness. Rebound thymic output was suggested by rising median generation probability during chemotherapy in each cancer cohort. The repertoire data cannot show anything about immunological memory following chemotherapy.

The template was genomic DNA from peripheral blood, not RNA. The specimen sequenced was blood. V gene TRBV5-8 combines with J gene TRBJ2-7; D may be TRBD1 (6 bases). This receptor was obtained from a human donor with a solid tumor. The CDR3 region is CASSLQGTRSYEQYF. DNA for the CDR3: TGTGCCAGCAGCTTACAGGGCACCAGATCCTACGAGCAGTACTTC.